This TCR beta chain was sequenced in a study of T-cell memory formation after mild COVID-19. In the study overall: TCR clusters were mostly confined to one donor each.

Ten or more counts support this clonotype. Germline lookup yields CDR1 LGHNA and CDR2 YSLEER. This CDR3 spans 16 amino acids. V was shortened by 1 base and J by 1 base, with 12 bases between the two germline ends. TCRdb re-analysed the 5' RACE reads in MiXCR, keeping a single row per CDR3 protein. The sample has about 340,000 distinct CDR3 sequences; around 13% are singletons. The receptor comes from a man aged 18 to 30 who had mild COVID-19 (a few samples of this study predate the infection). Cell type and time point are not known. The rearrangement links TRBV4-3 to TRBJ2-3; maybe TRBD1 (6 bases). What was sequenced was PBMCs or a T cell subset sorted from them (not recorded which). The CDR3 region has the DNA TGCGCCAGCAGCCAAGCCACAGGGACGGGCACAGATACGCAGTATTTT. Its translation: CASSQATGTGTDTQYF.